This entry features one TCR beta chain sequence. Its recognized antigen is unknown. No base qualities exist here, and no much larger clone lies one base off it. The germline V gene encodes CDR1 SGHRS and CDR2 YFSETQ. V and J are truncated by 5 bases and 0 bases respectively, leaving an intervening sequence of 11 bases. Reading from cysteine to phenylalanine, the CDR3 counts 14 amino acids. Kept here is only the CDR3 DNA, which spans 42 bases and is read in frame from base 1. The data derive from a study of blood T cell repertoires in COVID-19 (dated by TCRdb to the early 2020s). Some background on the complete study: Samples from collaborators originated in the United States, Italy and Spain and spanned both the acute and convalescent phases of COVID-19. The repertoires were released in a freely available public database meant as a resource for research on the immune response to SARS-CoV-2. The material from the prospective study consisted of cDNA or gDNA derived from T cells, B-cell-depleted T cells, or PBMCs. Nearly every sample came with metadata listing a de-identified subject ID, COVID-19 status, age in years and sex. Where available, HLA class I and class II types were taken from metadata supplied by the sample provider and were not determined by assay-based typing. Samples came from the ongoing ImmuneRACE study (first 160 participants) plus 1,254 subjects from 6 global collaborators. Subjects who had been exposed to COVID-19, were actively infected with it, or had recovered from it provided the deeply sampled blood TCRbeta repertoires that made up the dataset.

TCRbeta CDR3 regions were amplified from genomic DNA using the immunoSEQ Assay, a bias-controlled multiplex PCR. The study's processing was this. Within the assay, amplification of reference gene primers was used to estimate how many nucleated cells each sample contained. To quantify the absolute abundance of each unique TCRbeta CDR3 rearrangement, sequence reads were collapsed and filtered. For each sample, productive Simpson clonality was calculated by taking the square root of Simpson's diversity index across productive rearrangements. Not all clones reach the TCRdb copy of this immuneACCESS table, which keeps in-frame sequences only. Checked studies attribute under half of the gap to unresolved V genes and leave the rest unexplained. That table gives V, J and clone size, and the DNA gave D and trimming. The sample records under 150,000 clones, roughly 83% of which are singletons. The ten largest make up more than 1.4% of the sample.

Each collaborating institution followed its own protocols to collect whole blood in K2EDTA tubes. For TCRbeta analysis, collaborators shipped samples as frozen whole blood, isolated PBMCs, or DNA extracted from either of those sample types. Summary of the overall study and its limitations: How much clinical and demographic metadata was included differed by source and by participant, and the metadata was provided uncurated.

The sample taken for sequencing was peripheral blood. The receptor comes from a man aged 55 to 70 with acute or convalescent COVID-19. The chain uses TRBV5-1 and TRBJ1-1; the D gene is perhaps TRBD1, from 5 matching bases. The CDR3 has the sequence CASSPTALNTEAFF. The nucleotides read TGCGCCAGCAGTCCGACAGCCTTGAACACTGAAGCTTTCTTT. The variable domain in full, with residues beyond the CDR3 obtained from the reference TRBV5-1 and TRBJ1-1 genes, is KAGVTQTPRYLIKTRGQQVTLSCSPISGHRSVSWYQQTPGQGLQFLFEYFSETQRNKGNFPGRFSGRQFSNSRSEMNVSTLELGDSALYLCASSPTALNTEAFFGQGTRLTVV.